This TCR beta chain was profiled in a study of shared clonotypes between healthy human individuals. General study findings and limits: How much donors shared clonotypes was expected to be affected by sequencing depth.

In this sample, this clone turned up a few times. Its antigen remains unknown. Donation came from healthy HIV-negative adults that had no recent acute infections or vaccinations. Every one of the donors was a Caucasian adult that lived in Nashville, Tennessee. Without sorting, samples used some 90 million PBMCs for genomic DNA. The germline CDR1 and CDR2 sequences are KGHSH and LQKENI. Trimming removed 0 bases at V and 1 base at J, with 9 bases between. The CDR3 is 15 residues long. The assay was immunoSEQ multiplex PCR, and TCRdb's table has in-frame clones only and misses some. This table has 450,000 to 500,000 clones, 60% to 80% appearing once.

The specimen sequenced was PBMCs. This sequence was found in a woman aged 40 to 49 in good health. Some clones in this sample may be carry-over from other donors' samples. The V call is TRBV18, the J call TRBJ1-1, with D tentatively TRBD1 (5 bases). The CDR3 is CASSPPPGTNTEAFF. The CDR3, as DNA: TGTGCCAGCTCACCACCCCCCGGGACGAACACTGAAGCTTTCTTT.